Given below is one TCR beta chain in context. In the source study's methods: Amplification with reference gene primers provided the estimates of nucleated cell counts. Assay: immunoSEQ multiplex PCR; the TCRdb copy retains only in-frame clones and omits some. V and J calls and clone size come straight from that table; D and trimming were deduced from the DNA. The table lists 100,000 to 150,000 clones, approximately 87% of them singletons. Trimming removed 5 bases from V and 0 bases from J; junction bases left unmatched: 7. The CDR3 has 17 amino acids. Germline-derived CDR1 and CDR2 are LNHDA and SQIVND (reference sequence). The sample comes from a study of blood T cell repertoires in COVID-19. Study-level information: Both acute and convalescent COVID-19 samples were obtained from the United States, Italy and Spain. T cells, B-cell-depleted T cells, or PBMCs provided the cDNA or gDNA that served as material.

This chain uses TRBV19 with TRBJ1-1; the match to TRBD1 covers 12 bases. The sequence was collected from a woman aged 45-65 years with acute or convalescent COVID-19. The specimen was peripheral blood. As DNA, the CDR3 is TGTGCCAGTAGTTCCCGGGACAGGGGGCTAATGAACACTGAAGCTTTCTTT. Residues: CASSSRDRGLMNTEAFF. The variable domain in full, with the rest retrieved from reference TRBV19 and TRBJ1-1, is DGGITQSPKYLFRKEGQNVTLSCEQNLNHDAMYWYRQDPGQGLRLIYYSQIVNDFQKGDIAEGYSVSREKKESFPLTVTSAQKNPTAFYLCASSSRDRGLMNTEAFFGQGTRLTVV.